This T cell receptor beta chain was retrieved from a study of CD8+ T cells in alopecia areata. The CDR3 sequence is 10 residues long. With 7 bases removed from V and 3 bases from J, the gap between germline ends came to 3 bases. The germline CDR1 and CDR2 sequences are GTSNPN and SVGIG (reference sequence). Study conclusions and caveats: Clonality in lesional scalp, especially alopecia totalis/universalis, exceeded that of normal scalp. Sequencing of scalp samples also captures resident alphabeta T cells of normal skin.

On this clone itself: Its antigen remains unidentified.

Extracted from the samples, RNA was reverse transcribed into cDNA to serve as the sequencing template. The method was immunoSEQ multiplex PCR; TCRdb's version includes in-frame clones alone and lacks a portion of them. The top ten hold about 10% of the sample, which has some 120,000 clones, about 50% seen once. The TCR comes from a human donor with alopecia areata. The source material was NKG2D-low CD8+ T cells sorted from blood. The chain combines TRBV30 with TRBJ2-2; D unclear. The CDR3 DNA reads TGTGCCTTTTACACCGGGGAGCTGTTTTTT. Translated: CAFYTGELFF.